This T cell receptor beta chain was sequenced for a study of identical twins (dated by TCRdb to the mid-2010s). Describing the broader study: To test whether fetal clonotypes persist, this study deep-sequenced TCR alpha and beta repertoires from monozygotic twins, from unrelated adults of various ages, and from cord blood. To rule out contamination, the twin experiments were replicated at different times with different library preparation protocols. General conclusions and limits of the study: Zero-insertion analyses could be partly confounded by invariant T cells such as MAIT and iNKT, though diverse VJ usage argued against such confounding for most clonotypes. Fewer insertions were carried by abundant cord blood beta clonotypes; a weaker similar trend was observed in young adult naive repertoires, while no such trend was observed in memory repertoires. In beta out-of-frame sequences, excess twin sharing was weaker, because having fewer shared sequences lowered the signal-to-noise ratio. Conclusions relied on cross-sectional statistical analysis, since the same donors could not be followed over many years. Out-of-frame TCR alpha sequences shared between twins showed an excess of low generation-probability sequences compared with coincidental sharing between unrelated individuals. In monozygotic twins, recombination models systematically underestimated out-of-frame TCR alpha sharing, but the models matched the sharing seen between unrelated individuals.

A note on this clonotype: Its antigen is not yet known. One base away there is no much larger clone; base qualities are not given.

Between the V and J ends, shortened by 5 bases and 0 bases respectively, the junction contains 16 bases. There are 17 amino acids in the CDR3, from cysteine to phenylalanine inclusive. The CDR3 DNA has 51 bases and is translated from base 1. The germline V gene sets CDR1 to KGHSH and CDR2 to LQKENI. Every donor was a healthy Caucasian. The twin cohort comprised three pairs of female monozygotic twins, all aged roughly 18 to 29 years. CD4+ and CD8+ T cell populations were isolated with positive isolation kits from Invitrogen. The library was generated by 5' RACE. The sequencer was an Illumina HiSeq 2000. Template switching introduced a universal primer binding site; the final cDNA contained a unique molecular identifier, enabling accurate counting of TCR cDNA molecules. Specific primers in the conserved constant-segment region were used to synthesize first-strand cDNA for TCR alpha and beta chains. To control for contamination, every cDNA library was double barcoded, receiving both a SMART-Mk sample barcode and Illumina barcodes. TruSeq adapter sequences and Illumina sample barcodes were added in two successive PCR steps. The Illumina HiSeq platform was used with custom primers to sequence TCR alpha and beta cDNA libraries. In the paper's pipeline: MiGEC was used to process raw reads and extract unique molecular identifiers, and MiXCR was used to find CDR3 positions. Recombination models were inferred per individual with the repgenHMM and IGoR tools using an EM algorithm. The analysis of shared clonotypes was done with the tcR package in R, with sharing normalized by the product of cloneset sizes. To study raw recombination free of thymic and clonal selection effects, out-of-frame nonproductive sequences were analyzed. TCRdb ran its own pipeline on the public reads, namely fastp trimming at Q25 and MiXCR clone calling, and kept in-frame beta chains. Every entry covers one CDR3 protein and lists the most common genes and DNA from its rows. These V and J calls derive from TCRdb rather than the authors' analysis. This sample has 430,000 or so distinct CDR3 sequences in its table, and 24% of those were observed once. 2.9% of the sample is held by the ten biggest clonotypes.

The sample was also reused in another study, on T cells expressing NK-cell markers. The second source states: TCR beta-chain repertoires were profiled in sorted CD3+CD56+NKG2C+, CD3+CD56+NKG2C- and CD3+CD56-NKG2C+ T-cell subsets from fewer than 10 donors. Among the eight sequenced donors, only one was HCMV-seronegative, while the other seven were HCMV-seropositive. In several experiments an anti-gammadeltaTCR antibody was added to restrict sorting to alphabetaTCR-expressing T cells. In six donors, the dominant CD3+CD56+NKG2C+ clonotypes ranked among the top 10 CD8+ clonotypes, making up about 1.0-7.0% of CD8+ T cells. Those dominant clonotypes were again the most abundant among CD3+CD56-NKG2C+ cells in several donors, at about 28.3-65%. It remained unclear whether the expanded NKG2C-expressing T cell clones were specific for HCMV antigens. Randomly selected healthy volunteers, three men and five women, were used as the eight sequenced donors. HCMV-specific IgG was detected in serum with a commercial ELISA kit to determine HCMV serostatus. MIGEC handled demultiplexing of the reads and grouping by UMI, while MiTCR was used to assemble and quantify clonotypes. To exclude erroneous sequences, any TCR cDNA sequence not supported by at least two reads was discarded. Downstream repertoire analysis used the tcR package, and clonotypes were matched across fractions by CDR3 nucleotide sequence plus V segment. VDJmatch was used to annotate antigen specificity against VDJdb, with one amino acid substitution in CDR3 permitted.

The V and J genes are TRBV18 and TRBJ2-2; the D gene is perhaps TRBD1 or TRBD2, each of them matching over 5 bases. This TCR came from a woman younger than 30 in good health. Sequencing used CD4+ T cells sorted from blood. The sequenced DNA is TGTGCCAGCTCATCGGCGCGTCGGGGCGCGAACACCGGGGAGCTGTTTTTT. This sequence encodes CASSSARRGANTGELFF.